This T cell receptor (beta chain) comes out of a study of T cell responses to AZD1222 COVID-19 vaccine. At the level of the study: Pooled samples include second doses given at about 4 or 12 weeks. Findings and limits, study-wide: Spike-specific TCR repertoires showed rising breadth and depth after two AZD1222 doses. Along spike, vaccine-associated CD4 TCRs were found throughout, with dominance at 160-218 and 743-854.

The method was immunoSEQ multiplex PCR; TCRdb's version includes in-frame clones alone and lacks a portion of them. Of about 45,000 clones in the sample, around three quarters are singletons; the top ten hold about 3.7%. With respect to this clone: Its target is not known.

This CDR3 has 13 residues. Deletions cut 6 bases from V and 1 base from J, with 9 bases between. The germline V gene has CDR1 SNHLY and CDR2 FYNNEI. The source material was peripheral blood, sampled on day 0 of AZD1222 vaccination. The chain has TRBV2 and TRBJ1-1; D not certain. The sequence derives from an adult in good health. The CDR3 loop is CASSLQPNTEAFF. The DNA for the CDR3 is TGTGCCAGCAGCCTACAACCGAACACTGAAGCTTTCTTT. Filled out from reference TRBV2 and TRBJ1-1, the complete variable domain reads EPEVTQTPSHQVTQMGQEVILRCVPISNHLYFYWYRQILGQKVEFLVSFYNNEISEKSEIFDDQFSVERPDGSNFTLKIRSTKLEDSAMYFCASSLQPNTEAFFGQGTRLTVV.